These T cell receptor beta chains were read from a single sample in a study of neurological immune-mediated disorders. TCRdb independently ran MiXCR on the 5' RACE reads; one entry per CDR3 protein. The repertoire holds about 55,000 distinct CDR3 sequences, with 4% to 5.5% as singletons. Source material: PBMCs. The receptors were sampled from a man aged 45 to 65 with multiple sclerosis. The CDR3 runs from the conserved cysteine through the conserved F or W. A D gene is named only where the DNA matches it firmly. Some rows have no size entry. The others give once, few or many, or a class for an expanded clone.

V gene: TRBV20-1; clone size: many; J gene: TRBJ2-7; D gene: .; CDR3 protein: CSARQGSNYEQYF; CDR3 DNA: TGCAGTGCTAGACAGGGGAGCAACTACGAGCAGTACTTC
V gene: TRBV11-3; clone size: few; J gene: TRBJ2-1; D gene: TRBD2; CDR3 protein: CASSHGTSGRTEQFF; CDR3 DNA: TGTGCCAGCAGCCACGGGACTAGCGGGAGGACTGAGCAGTTCTTC
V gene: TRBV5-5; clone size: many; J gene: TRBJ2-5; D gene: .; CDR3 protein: CASSRGGAIETQYF; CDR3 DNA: TGTGCCAGCAGCCGAGGGGGAGCTATAGAGACCCAGTACTTC
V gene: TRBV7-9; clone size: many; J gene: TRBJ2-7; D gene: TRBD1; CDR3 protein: CASSNRQGPSDEQYF; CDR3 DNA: TGTGCCAGCAGCAACCGACAGGGTCCCTCGGACGAGCAGTACTTC
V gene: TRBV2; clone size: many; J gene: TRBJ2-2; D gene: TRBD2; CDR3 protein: CASSVSGRAGGGELFF; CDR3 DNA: TGTGCCAGCAGCGTTAGCGGGAGGGCCGGAGGCGGGGAGCTGTTTTTT
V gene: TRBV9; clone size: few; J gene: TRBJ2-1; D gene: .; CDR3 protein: CASSPPVADNEQFF; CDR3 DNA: TGTGCCAGCAGCCCCCCGGTCGCCGACAATGAGCAGTTCTTC
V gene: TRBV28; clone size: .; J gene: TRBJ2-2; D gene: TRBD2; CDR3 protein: CASSSPASGSTGELFF; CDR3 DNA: TGTGCCAGCAGTTCGCCCGCTAGCGGGAGTACCGGGGAGCTGTTTTTT
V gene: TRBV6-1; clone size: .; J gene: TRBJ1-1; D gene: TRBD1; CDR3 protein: CASIGQGQRNTEAFF; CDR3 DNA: TGTGCCAGCATTGGACAGGGACAGCGGAACACTGAAGCTTTCTTT
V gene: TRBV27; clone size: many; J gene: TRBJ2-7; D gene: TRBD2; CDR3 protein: CASSLTSGRFHEQYF; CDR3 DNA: TGTGCCAGCAGTTTGACTAGCGGGAGGTTCCACGAGCAGTACTTC
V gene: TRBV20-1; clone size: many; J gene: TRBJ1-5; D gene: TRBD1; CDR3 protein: CSAPPQGGNQPQNF; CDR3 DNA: TGCAGTGCACCACCCCAGGGGGGCAATCAGCCCCAGAATTTT
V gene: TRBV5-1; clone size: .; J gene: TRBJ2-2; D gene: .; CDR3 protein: CASSPIEGPGELFF; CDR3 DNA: TGCGCCAGCAGTCCAATAGAGGGACCAGGGGAGCTGTTTTTT
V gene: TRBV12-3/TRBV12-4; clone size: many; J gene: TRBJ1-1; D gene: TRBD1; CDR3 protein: CASSKQQGIGTEAFF; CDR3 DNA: TGTGCCAGCAGTAAACAACAGGGGATAGGGACTGAAGCTTTCTTT
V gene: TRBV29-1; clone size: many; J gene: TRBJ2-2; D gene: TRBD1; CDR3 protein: CSATTGGANTGELFF; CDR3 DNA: TGCAGCGCTACGACAGGGGGAGCGAACACCGGGGAGCTGTTTTTT
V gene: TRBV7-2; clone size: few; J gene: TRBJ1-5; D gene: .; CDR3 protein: CASSLIASDQPQHF; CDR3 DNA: TGTGCCAGCAGCTTAATCGCTAGCGATCAGCCCCAGCATTTT
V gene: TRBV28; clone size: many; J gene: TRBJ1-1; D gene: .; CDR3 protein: CASSFKGPGTEAFF; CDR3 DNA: TGTGCCAGCAGTTTCAAGGGGCCGGGCACTGAAGCTTTCTTT
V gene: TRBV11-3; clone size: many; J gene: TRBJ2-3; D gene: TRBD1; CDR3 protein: CASSMDRADTQYF; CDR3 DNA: TGTGCCAGCTCGATGGACAGGGCGGATACGCAGTATTTT
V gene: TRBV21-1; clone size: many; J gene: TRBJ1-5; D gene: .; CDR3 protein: CASSKGKPETGEGGVDQPQNF; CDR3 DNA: TGTGCCAGCAGCAAAGGGAAACCTGAGACAGGGGAAGGTGGGGTAGATCAGCCCCAGAATTTT
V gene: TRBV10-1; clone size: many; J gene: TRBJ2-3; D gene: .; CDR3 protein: CASSELEDTRPDTQYF; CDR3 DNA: TGCGCCAGCAGTGAGTTGGAGGACACCCGCCCAGATACGCAGTATTTT
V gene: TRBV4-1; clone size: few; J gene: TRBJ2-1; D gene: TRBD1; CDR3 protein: CASSQRSDRVGNEQFF; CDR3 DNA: TGCGCCAGCAGCCAGAGATCCGACAGGGTAGGCAATGAGCAGTTCTTC
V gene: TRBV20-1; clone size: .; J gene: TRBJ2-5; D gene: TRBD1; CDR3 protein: CSAYRGYETQYF; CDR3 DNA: TGCAGTGCATACAGGGGGTATGAGACCCAGTACTTC
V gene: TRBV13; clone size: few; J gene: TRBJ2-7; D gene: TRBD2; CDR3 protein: CASSRLAGGSYEQYF; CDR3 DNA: TGTGCCAGCAGCCGCCTAGCGGGGGGCTCCTACGAGCAGTACTTC
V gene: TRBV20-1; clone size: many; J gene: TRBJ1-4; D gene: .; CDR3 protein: CSARSGSNEKLFF; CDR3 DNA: TGCAGTGCTAGGTCGGGGTCTAATGAAAAACTGTTTTTT
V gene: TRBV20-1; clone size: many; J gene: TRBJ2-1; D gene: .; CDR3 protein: CSASGDQGYNEQFF; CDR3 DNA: TGCAGTGCTAGTGGGGACCAGGGGTACAATGAGCAGTTCTTC
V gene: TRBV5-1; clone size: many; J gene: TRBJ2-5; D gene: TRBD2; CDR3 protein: CASSLSASGAQETQYF; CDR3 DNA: TGCGCCAGCAGCTTGTCGGCTAGCGGGGCACAAGAGACCCAGTACTTC
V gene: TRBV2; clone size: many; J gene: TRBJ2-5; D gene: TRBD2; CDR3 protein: CASSEGLAGMVETQYF; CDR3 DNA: TGTGCCAGCAGTGAAGGGCTAGCGGGGATGGTTGAGACCCAGTACTTC
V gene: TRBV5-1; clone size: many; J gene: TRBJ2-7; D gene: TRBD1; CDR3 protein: CASSLDPGTGGEQYF; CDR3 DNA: TGCGCCAGCAGCTTGGATCCCGGGACAGGGGGCGAGCAGTACTTC
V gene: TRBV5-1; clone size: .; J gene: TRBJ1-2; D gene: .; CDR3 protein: CASSLELLRDGYTF; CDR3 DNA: TGCGCCAGCAGCTTGGAGTTACTGAGGGATGGCTACACCTTC
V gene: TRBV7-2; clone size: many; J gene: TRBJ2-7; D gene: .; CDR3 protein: CASSLARMEQYF; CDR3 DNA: TGTGCCAGCAGCTTAGCGAGAATGGAGCAGTACTTC
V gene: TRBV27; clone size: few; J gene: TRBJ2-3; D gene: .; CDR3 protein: CASSRKGRKAGPDTQYF; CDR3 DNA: TGTGCCAGCAGCCGCAAGGGACGAAAGGCAGGGCCAGATACGCAGTATTTT
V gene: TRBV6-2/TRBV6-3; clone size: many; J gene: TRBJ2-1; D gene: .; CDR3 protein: CASSYRDSYNEQFF; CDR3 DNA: TGTGCCAGCAGTTACCGGGACTCCTACAATGAGCAGTTCTTC
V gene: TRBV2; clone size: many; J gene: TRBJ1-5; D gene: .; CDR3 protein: CASTQGSNQPQHF; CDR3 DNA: TGTGCCAGCACCCAGGGGAGCAATCAGCCCCAGCATTTT
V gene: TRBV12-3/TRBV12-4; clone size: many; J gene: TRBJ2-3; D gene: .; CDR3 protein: CASSHYSGGDTDTQYF; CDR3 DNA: TGTGCCAGCAGCCATTATAGCGGCGGGGACACAGATACGCAGTATTTT
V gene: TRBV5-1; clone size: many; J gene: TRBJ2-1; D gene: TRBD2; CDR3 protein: CASSPGLGGRNEQFF; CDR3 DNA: TGCGCCAGCAGCCCGGGACTAGGGGGGAGGAATGAGCAGTTCTTC
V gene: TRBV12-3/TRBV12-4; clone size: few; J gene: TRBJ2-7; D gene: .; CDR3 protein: CASSLRAAGQQYF; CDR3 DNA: TGTGCCAGCAGTTTACGGGCAGCAGGACAGCAGTACTTC
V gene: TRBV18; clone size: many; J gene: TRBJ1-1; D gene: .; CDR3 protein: CASSPDPNTEAFF; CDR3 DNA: TGTGCCAGCTCACCAGACCCGAACACTGAAGCTTTCTTT
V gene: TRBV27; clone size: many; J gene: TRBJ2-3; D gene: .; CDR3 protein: CASSLLVGASTDTQYF; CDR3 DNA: TGTGCCAGCAGTTTATTGGTGGGGGCTAGCACAGATACGCAGTATTTT
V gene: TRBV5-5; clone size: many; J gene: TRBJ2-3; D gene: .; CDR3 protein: CASSLVGTSTDTQYF; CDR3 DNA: TGTGCCAGCAGCTTGGTAGGGACTAGCACAGATACGCAGTATTTT
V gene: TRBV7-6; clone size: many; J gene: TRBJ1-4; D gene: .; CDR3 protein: CATSPRVATGEKLFF; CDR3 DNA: TGTGCCACAAGCCCGAGGGTGGCCACGGGGGAAAAACTGTTTTTT
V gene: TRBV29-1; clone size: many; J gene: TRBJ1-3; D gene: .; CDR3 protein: CSVGDRAGNTIYF; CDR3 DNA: TGCAGCGTTGGTGATCGAGCTGGAAACACCATATATTTT
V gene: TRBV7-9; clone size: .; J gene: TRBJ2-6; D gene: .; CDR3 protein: CASSSLEGPGANVLTF; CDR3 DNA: TGTGCCAGCAGCTCTTTGGAGGGCCCTGGGGCCAACGTCCTGACTTTC
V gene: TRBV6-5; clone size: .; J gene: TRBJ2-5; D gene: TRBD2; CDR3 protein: CASSPSGGAWETQYF; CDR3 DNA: TGTGCCAGCAGCCCTAGCGGGGGGGCCTGGGAGACCCAGTACTTC
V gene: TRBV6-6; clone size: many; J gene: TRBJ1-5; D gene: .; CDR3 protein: CASSYQREPQHF; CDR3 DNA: TGTGCCAGCAGTTACCAGCGGGAGCCCCAGCATTTT
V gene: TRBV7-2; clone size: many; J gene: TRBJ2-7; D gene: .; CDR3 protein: CASSLVGTEQYF; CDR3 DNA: TGTGCCAGCAGCTTAGTTGGCACCGAGCAGTACTTC
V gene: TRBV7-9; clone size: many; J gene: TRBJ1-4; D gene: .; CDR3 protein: CASSFSEKLFF; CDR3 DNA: TGTGCCAGCAGCTTTAGTGAAAAACTGTTTTTT
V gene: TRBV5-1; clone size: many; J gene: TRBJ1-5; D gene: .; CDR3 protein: CASSPTGYSNQPQHF; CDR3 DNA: TGCGCCAGCAGCCCGACAGGCTATAGCAATCAGCCCCAGCATTTT
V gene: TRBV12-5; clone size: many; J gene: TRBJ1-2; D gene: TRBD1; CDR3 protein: CASGIRDRGSYGYTF; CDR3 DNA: TGTGCTAGTGGTATAAGGGACAGGGGGAGCTATGGCTACACCTTC
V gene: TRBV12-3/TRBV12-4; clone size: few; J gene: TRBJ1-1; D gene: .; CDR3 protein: CASSLESLTVEAFF; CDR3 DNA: TGTGCCAGCAGTTTAGAGAGTCTGACAGTTGAAGCTTTCTTT
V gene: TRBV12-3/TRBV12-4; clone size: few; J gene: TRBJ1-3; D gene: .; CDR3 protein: CASSLLTNTIYF; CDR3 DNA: TGTGCCAGCAGTTTGTTAACAAACACCATATATTTT
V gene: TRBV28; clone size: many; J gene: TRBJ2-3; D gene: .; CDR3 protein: CASSLGYTQYF; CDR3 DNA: TGTGCCAGCAGTTTAGGCTATACGCAGTATTTT
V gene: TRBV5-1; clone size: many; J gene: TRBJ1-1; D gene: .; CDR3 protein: CASSLDGISEAFF; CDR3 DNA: TGCGCCAGCAGCTTGGATGGGATATCTGAAGCTTTCTTT
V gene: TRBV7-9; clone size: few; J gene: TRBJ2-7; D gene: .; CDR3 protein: CASSFGPSYEQYF; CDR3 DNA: TGTGCCAGCAGCTTCGGGCCCTCCTACGAGCAGTACTTC